A single sample is the source of the 10 T cell receptor beta chains below, sequenced in a study of shared clonotypes between healthy human individuals. Method: immunoSEQ multiplex PCR; TCRdb's copy keeps in-frame clones and lacks some. The repertoire consists of around 1.6 million clones, with around 98% occurring once and the leading ten covering roughly 0.42%. Input material: naive CD4+ T cells sorted from blood. Subset noted: CD45RA+ positively selected. The receptors were sampled from a man between 25 and 39 years old in good health.

The V and J genes are TRBV14 and TRBJ2-1; TRBD2 aligns across 16 bases. This CDR3 comprises 15 residues. With V trimmed by 7 bases and J by 8 bases, 5 bases remained unmatched. Germline V lookup: CDR1 SGHDN, CDR2 FVKESK. As DNA, the CDR3 is TGTGCCAGCACCAGGGGGACTAGCGGGAGGGATGAGCAGTTCTTC. This gives the protein CASTRGTSGRDEQFF.

V and J are TRBV5-4 and TRBJ2-1, with D hard to call. Germline lookup yields CDR1 SGHNT and CDR2 YYREEE (reference sequence). Trimming removed 4 bases at V and 8 bases at J, with 13 bases between. This CDR3 spans 13 amino acids. CDR3 sequence: CASSQGLQDEQFF. In DNA form, the CDR3 reads TGTGCCAGCAGCCAAGGGCTGCAAGATGAGCAGTTCTTC. Together with reference TRBV5-4 and TRBJ2-1, the CDR3 gives the full variable domain: ETGVTQSPTHLIKTRGQQVTLRCSSQSGHNTVSWYQQALGQGPQFIFQYYREEENGRGNFPPRFSGLQFPNYSSELNVNALELDDSALYLCASSQGLQDEQFFGPGTRLTVL.

The chain recombines TRBV7-2 with TRBJ1-5; no reliable D call. There are 12 residues in the CDR3. Between the trimmed V and J ends, which lost 6 bases and 7 bases, there was a span of 10 bases. Per the germline V gene, CDR1 is SGHTA and CDR2 is FQGNSA. The CDR3 reads CASSSVQQPQHF. The CDR3 DNA reads as TGTGCCAGCAGTTCCGTACAACAGCCCCAGCATTTT.

V is TRBV6-1 and J is TRBJ2-5; no definite D call. Germline values: CDR1 MNHNS, CDR2 SASEGT. CDR3 length equals 15 residues. The ends were cut back, 4 bases at V and 1 base at J, with 13 bases in the middle. The CDR3 sequence is CASSVGAITQETQYF. The CDR3 DNA reads as TGTGCCAGCAGTGTCGGAGCGATCACCCAAGAGACCCAGTACTTC.

This chain connects TRBV18 to TRBJ2-7; the match to TRBD1 covers 12 bases. Germline CDR1 reads KGHSH; CDR2 reads LQKENI. The CDR3 runs 16 residues. The V gene end was trimmed by 2 bases and the J gene end by 4 bases; junction bases not matched to a gene: 6. CDR3 sequence reads: CASSPTGGQGAYEQYF. CDR3 DNA sequence: TGTGCCAGCTCACCAACGGGGGGACAGGGGGCTTACGAGCAGTACTTC.

The V call is TRBV7-2, the J call TRBJ2-7; no clear D. The ends were cut back, 6 bases at V and 3 bases at J, with 9 bases in the middle. Germline V gene lookup returns CDR1 SGHTA and CDR2 FQGNSA. The CDR3 is 12 residues long. The CDR3 spells CASRRTGYEQYF. The CDR3 DNA reads as TGTGCCAGCAGACGGACGGGCTACGAGCAGTACTTC. Drawing the rest from reference TRBV7-2 and TRBJ2-7, the complete variable domain is GAGVSQSPSNKVTEKGKDVELRCDPISGHTALYWYRQSLGQGLEFLIYFQGNSAPDKSGLPSDRFSAERTGGSVSTLTIQRTQQEDSAVYLCASRRTGYEQYFGPGTRLTVT.

The chain is built from TRBV5-1 and TRBJ1-4; 7 bases match TRBD1. Unmatched junction bases numbered 6, after V lost 6 bases and J lost 4 bases. Germline CDR1 SGHRS, CDR2 YFSETQ. The length of the CDR3 is 14 residues. This CDR3 is CASTRDSFNEKLFF. CDR3 nucleotides: TGCGCCAGCACTCGGGACAGTTTTAATGAAAAACTGTTTTTT.

This clone was observed once. V is TRBV6-5 and J is TRBJ2-3; tentatively, D is TRBD2 (6 bases). CDR3 length: 16 amino acids. Trimming stripped 0 bases from V and 5 bases from J, with 15 bases between. The germline V gene encodes CDR1 MNHEY and CDR2 SVGAGI. In DNA, the CDR3 is TGTGCCAGCAGTTACTCGCGGGGCCTCTCGGGAGATACGCAGTATTTT. Residues: CASSYSRGLSGDTQYF.

The J gene is TRBJ2-2, the V gene TRBV19; unclear D gene. In germline, CDR1 is LNHDA, CDR2 SQIVND (reference sequence). Trimming took off 3 bases at V and 7 bases at J, with 9 bases between the two ends. The CDR3 has 13 residues. The CDR3 is CASSMFMDGELFF. As DNA, the CDR3 is TGTGCCAGTAGTATGTTTATGGACGGGGAGCTGTTTTTT.

The chain carries TRBV11-2 and TRBJ2-6, with D perhaps assigned TRBD1 or TRBD2 (5 bases each). The CDR3 extends over 18 amino acids. The V end was cut by 4 bases, the J end by 1 base, with 17 bases between. CDR1 is SGHAT, CDR2 FQNNGV, per germline. The CDR3 region has the DNA TGTGCCAGCAGCTCATCCCCGCAGAGGGGATCTGGGGCCAACGTCCTGACTTTC. This codes for CASSSSPQRGSGANVLTF.